The sequence of this TCR beta chain was determined in a study of blood T cell repertoires in COVID-19. Study in general: The analysed material was cDNA or gDNA that came from T cells, B-cell-depleted T cells, or PBMCs.

The table lists this clone with a count of one. V shed 2 bases and J shed 1 base, with 11 bases lying between them. The germline CDR1 and CDR2 sequences are SNHLY and FYNNEI. This CDR3 has 15 amino acids. Methods used by the authors: Estimates of nucleated cell counts were drawn from the amplification of reference gene primers. TCRdb's copy holds only in-frame clones and misses some; the assay was immunoSEQ multiplex PCR. D and trimming were read from the DNA, whereas the V and J calls and clone size are those reported in that table. The sample gives 200,000 to 250,000 clones, approximately 80% of which show up once; approximately 5% is in the top ten.

The source of this sequence is a woman aged 80 or older with active or convalescent COVID-19. The sequencing input was peripheral blood. The chain couples TRBV2 to TRBJ1-1; perhaps TRBD1 as D (5 bases). The CDR3 loop reads CASSEQGHPNTEAFF. The DNA of the CDR3 is TGTGCCAGCAGTGAACAAGGACATCCGAACACTGAAGCTTTCTTT.